This T cell receptor (beta chain) was recorded in a study of blood T cell repertoires in COVID-19. Study-wide background: The origin of the acute and convalescent COVID-19 samples was the United States, Italy and Spain. T cells, B-cell-depleted T cells, or PBMCs supplied cDNA or gDNA.

This clone appeared a single time. The CDR3 loop spans 15 amino acids. The germline gives CDR1 SGHKS, CDR2 YYEKEE (reference sequence). With 3 bases clipped from V and 6 bases from J, the junction kept 3 bases outside the gene matches. The method was immunoSEQ multiplex PCR; TCRdb's version includes in-frame clones alone and lacks a portion of them. Of around 300,000 clones in the sample, 80% to 90% are singletons; the top ten hold about 11%. The receptor's source is a woman in her seventies with acute or convalescent COVID-19. The sequencing input was peripheral blood. This chain connects TRBV5-5 to TRBJ2-1; 13 bases map to TRBD2. In DNA form, the CDR3 reads TGTGCCAGCAGCTCTAGGACTAGCGGGGGCAATGAGCAGTTCTTC. Translating gives CASSSRTSGGNEQFF.